These 4 T cell receptor beta chains share one sample of origin, sequenced in a study of blood T cell repertoires in COVID-19. Produced via immunoSEQ multiplex PCR; TCRdb's table is partial and in-frame only. This table has 150,000 to 200,000 clones, 76% appearing once. The sample was peripheral blood. These TCRs come from a woman in her fifties or sixties with active or convalescent COVID-19.

The chain employs TRBV9 and TRBJ2-5; D unresolved. Germline V gene lookup returns CDR1 SGDLS and CDR2 YYNGEE. The CDR3 loop spans 16 amino acids. V was trimmed by 0 bases and J by 2 bases, leaving 14 bases between them. CDR3 DNA sequence: TGTGCCAGCAGCGTAGGTTTAGAAAGTCCGCAAGAGACCCAGTACTTC. Amino acids: CASSVGLESPQETQYF. The entire variable domain, with the rest obtained from reference TRBV9 and TRBJ2-5, is as follows: DSGVTQTPKHLITATGQRVTLRCSPRSGDLSVYWYQQSLDQGLQFLIQYYNGEERAKGNILERFSAQQFPDLHSELNLSSLELGDSALYFCASSVGLESPQETQYFGPGTRLLVL.

V and J are TRBV25-1 and TRBJ2-5; D is perhaps TRBD1 (5 bases). Germline lookup yields CDR1 MGHDK and CDR2 SYGVNS. This CDR3 region has 15 residues. Trimming left V 3 bases short and J 5 bases short, with 16 bases between. The CDR3 nucleotides read TGTGCCAGCAGTGATCAAAGGGGTAGCCGGGAGACCCAGTACTTC. Translation: CASSDQRGSRETQYF.

The chain has TRBV20-1 and TRBJ2-1, with no clear D. Germline V gene sequence: CDR1 DFQATT, CDR2 SNEGSKA (reference sequence). This CDR3 region has 10 residues. V shed 0 bases and J shed 10 bases, with 4 bases lying between them. The DNA of the CDR3 is TGCAGTGCTAGAGACAGGGAGCAGTTCTTC. Its protein is CSARDREQFF.

The chain employs TRBV7-9 and TRBJ2-5; D gene uncertain. The germline gives CDR1 SEHNR, CDR2 FQNEAQ (reference sequence). This CDR3 is 16 amino acids long. V lost 1 base to trimming and J lost 1 base, with 13 bases between them. Here the CDR3 DNA reads TGTGCCAGCAGCTTAGGAGGATCCTCTACCCAAGAGACCCAGTACTTC. Translated, it gives CASSLGGSSTQETQYF.